The 5 T cell receptor beta chains given below trace back to one sample, sequenced in a study of shared clonotypes between healthy human individuals. Repertoires were generated with immunoSEQ multiplex PCR, while TCRdb's copy carries only in-frame clones and drops some. Of roughly 2.5 million clones in the sample, around 94% were seen once. Material for sequencing was naive CD4+ T cells sorted from blood. Subset denoted: CD45RA+ positively selected. These receptors were obtained from a man between 18 and 35 years old in good health.

Points on this clone: At one boundary the junction diverges from the germline segment, which might be a read error. The V and J genes are TRBV18 and TRBJ2-7; TRBD1 might be the D (7 bases). The germline V gene encodes CDR1 KGHSH and CDR2 LQKENI. The CDR3 extends over 13 amino acids. CDR3 sequence (DNA): TGTGCCAGCTCACCACTACGGAGGAGGGACAGAAACTTC. Protein product: CASSPLRRRDRNF.

V and J are TRBV30 and TRBJ1-4; perhaps TRBD1 as D (5 bases). CDR3 size: 15 residues. Germline assignment: CDR1 GTSNPN and CDR2 SVGIG (reference sequence). Trimming removed 2 bases at V and 7 bases at J, with 17 bases between. The CDR3 DNA reads TGTGCCTGGAGTCGTACAGGACCCCGGTTTGAAAAACTGTTTTTT. It translates to CAWSRTGPRFEKLFF.

The chain carries TRBV4-3 and TRBJ2-3; D is ambiguous. In germline, CDR1 is LGHNA, CDR2 YSLEER. The CDR3 consists of 18 residues. The germline V and J ends were trimmed by 0 bases and 2 bases, with 18 bases remaining between them. Here the CDR3 reads CASSQEIMSAVSTDTQYF. The CDR3 bases are TGCGCCAGCAGCCAAGAAATTATGAGCGCCGTTTCCACAGATACGCAGTATTTT.

V is TRBV6-6 and J is TRBJ2-3, with TRBD1 identical over 7 bases. The CDR3 runs to 16 residues. V lost 8 bases and J lost 0; bases outside the gene matches: 11. Germline CDR1 MNHNY, CDR2 SVGAGI (reference sequence). The CDR3 nucleotides are TGTGCCAGCGGCCCTTTCCCGGGACAGAGCACAGATACGCAGTATTTT. Its translation: CASGPFPGQSTDTQYF.

The chain joins TRBV12-5 to TRBJ2-3; the D is unclear. The V gene's germline CDR1 is LGHNT and CDR2 FRNRAP. Deletions cut 1 base from V and 3 bases from J, with 8 bases between. The CDR3 has 14 amino acids. CDR3 residues: CASGLGRATDTQYF. The CDR3 coding sequence is TGTGCTAGTGGTTTGGGAAGGGCTACAGATACGCAGTATTTT.